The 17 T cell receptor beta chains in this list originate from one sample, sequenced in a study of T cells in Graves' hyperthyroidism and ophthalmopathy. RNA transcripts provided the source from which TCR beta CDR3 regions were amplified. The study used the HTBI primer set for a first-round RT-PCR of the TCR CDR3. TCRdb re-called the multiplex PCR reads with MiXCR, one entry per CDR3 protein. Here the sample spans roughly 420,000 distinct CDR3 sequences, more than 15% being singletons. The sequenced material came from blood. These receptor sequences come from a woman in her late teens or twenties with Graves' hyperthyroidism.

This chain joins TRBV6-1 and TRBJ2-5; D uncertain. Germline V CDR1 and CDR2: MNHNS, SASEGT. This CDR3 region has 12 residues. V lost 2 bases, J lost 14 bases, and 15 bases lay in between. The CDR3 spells CASSERPLEGYF. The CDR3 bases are TGTGCCAGCAGTGAAAGGCCACTCGAAGGATACTTC.

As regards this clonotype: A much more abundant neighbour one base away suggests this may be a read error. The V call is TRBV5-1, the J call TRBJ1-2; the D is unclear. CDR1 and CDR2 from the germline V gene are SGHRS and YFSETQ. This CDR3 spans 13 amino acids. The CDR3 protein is CAGSLSGEGGYTF. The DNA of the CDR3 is TGCGCCGGCAGCTTGTCGGGAGAAGGTGGCTACACCTTC.

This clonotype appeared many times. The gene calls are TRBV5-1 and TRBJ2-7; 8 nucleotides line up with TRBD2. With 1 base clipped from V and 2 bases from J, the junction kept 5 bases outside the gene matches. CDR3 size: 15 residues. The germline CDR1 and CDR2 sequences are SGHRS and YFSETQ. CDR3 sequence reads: CASSLRLAGTYEQYF. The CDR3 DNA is TGCGCCAGCAGCTTGAGGCTAGCGGGTACCTACGAGCAGTACTTC.

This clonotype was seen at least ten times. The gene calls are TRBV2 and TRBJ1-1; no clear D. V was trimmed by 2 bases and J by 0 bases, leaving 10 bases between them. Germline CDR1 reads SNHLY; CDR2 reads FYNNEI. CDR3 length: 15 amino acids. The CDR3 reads CASSEWRNMNTEAFF. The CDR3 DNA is TGTGCCAGCAGTGAATGGAGAAACATGAACACTGAAGCTTTCTTT.

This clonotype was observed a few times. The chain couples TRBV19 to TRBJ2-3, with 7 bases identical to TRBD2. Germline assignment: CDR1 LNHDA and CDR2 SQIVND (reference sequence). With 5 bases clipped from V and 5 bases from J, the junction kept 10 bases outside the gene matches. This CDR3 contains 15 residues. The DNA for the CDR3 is TGTGCCAGTAGTGGGGCGGGAGCGGCCCAAGATACGCAGTATTTT. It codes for CASSGAGAAQDTQYF.

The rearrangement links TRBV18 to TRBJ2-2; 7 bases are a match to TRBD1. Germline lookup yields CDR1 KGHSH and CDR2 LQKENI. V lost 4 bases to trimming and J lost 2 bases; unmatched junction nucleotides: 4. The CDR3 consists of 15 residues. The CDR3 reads CASSRGQLNTGELFF. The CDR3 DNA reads TGTGCCAGCTCACGGGGACAGCTAAACACCGGGGAGCTGTTTTTT.

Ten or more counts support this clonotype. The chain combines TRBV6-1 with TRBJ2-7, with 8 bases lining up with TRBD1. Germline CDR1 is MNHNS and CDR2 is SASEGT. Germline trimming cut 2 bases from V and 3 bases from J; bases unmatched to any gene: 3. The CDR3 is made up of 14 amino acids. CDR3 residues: CASSELDRGYEQYF. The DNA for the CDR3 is TGTGCCAGCAGTGAACTAGACAGGGGCTACGAGCAGTACTTC.

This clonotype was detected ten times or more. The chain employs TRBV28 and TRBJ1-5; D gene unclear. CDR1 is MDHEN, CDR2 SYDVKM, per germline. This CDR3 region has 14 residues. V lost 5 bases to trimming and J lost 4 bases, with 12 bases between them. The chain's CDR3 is CASSPATWNQPQHF. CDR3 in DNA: TGTGCCAGCAGTCCGGCTACTTGGAATCAGCCCCAGCATTTT.

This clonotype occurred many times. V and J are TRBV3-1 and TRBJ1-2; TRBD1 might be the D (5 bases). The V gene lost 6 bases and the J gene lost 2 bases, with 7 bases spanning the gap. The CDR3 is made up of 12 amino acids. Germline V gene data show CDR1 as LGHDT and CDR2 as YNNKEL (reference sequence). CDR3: CASRTENYGYTF. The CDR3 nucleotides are TGTGCCAGCAGGACAGAGAACTATGGCTACACCTTC. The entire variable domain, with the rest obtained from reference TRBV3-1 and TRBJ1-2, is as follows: DTAVSQTPKYLVTQMGNDKSIKCEQNLGHDTMYWYKQDSKKFLKIMFSYNNKELIINETVPNRFSPKSPDKAHLNLHINSLELGDSAVYFCASRTENYGYTFGSGTRLTVV.

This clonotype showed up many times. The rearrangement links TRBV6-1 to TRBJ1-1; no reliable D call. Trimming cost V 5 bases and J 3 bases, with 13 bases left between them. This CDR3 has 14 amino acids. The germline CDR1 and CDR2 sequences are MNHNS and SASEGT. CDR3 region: CASSYNQRDTEAFF. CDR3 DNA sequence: TGTGCCAGCAGTTACAACCAGAGGGACACTGAAGCTTTCTTT.

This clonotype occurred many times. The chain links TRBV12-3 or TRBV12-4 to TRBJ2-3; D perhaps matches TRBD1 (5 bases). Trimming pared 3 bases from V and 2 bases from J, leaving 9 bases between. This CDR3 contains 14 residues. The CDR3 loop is CASSFGAYTDTQYF. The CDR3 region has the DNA TGTGCCAGCAGTTTTGGGGCTTACACAGATACGCAGTATTTT.

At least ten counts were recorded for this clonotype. The CDR3, as DNA: TGTGCCAGCAGCTTCTCGGGACTCGTCACAGATACGCAGTATTTT. Translated, it gives CASSFSGLVTDTQYF. The V and J genes are TRBV7-3 and TRBJ2-3; perhaps TRBD2 as D (6 bases). Germline CDR1 SGHTA, CDR2 FQGTGA. Trimming removed 3 bases from V and 2 bases from J, with 12 bases in between. The CDR3 covers 15 residues.

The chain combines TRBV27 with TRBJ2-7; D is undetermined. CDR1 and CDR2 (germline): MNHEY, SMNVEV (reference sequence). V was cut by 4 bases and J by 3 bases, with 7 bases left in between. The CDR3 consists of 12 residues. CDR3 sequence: CASSSAGYEQYF. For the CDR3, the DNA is TGTGCCAGCAGTTCAGCAGGCTACGAGCAGTACTTC.

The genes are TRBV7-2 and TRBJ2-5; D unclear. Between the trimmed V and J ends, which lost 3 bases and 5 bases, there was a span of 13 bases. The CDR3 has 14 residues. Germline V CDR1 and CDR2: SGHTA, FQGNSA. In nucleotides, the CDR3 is TGTGCCAGCAGCTTTAACCCATTCGGGGAGACCCAGTACTTC. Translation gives CASSFNPFGETQYF.

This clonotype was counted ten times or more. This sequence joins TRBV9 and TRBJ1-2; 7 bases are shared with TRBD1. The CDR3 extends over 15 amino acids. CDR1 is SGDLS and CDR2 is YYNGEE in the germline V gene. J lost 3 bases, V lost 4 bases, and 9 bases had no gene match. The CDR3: CASSKGQTSHYGYTF. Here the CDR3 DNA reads TGTGCCAGCAGCAAGGGACAGACGAGCCACTATGGCTACACCTTC.

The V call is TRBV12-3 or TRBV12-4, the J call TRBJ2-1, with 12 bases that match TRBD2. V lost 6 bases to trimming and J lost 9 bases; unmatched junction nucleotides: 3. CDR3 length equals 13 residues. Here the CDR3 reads CASRRTSGIEQFF. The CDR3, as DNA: TGTGCCAGCAGGCGGACTAGCGGGATTGAGCAGTTCTTC.

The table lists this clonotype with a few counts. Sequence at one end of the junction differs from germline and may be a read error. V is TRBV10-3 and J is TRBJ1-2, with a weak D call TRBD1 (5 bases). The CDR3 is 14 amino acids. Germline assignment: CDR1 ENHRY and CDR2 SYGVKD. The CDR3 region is CAISEPGREDGHTF. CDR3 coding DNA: TGTGCCATCAGTGAGCCCGGCAGGGAGGATGGCCACACCTTC.